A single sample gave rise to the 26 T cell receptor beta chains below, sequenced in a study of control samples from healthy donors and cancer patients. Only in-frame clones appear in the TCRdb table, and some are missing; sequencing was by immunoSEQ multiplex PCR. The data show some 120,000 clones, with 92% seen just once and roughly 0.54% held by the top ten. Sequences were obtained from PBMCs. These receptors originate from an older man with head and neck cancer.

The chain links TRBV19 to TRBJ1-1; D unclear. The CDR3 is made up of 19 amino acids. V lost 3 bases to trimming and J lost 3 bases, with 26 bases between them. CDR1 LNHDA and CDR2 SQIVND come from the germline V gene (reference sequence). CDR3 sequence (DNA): TGTGCCAGTAGTATCCCCGAAGATGACGGGTTCCCCTTGTACACTGAAGCTTTCTTT. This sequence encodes CASSIPEDDGFPLYTEAFF.

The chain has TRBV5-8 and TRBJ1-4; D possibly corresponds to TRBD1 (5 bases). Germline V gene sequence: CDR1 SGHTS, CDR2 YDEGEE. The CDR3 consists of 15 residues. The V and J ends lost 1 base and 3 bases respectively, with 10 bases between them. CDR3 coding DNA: TGTGCCAGCAGCTTGATGAAGGGGTCTAATGAAAAACTGTTTTTT. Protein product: CASSLMKGSNEKLFF. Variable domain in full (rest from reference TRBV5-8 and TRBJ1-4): EAGVTQSPTHLIKTRGQQATLRCSPISGHTSVYWYQQALGLGLQFLLWYDEGEERNRGNFPPRFSGRQFPNYSSELNVNALELEDSALYLCASSLMKGSNEKLFFGSGTQLSVL.

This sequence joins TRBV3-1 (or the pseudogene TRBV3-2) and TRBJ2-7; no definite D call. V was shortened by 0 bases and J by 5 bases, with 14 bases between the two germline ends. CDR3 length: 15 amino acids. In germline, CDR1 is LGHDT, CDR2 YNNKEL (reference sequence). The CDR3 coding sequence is TGTGCCAGCAGCCAAGAAGGGTCCCGCCTTCACGAGCAGTACTTC. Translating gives CASSQEGSRLHEQYF.

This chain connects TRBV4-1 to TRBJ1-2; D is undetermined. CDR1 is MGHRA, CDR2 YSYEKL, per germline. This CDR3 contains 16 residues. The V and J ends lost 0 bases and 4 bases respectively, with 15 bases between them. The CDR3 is CASSQDSIRAGYGYTF. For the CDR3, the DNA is TGCGCCAGCAGCCAAGATAGTATCCGAGCAGGCTATGGCTACACCTTC.

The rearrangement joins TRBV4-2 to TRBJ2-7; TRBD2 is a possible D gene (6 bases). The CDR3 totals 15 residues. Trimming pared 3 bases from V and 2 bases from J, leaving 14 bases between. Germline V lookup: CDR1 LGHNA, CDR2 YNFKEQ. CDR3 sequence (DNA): TGTGCCAGCAGCCACGCGGAGGGACCAACCTACGAGCAGTACTTC. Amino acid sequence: CASSHAEGPTYEQYF.

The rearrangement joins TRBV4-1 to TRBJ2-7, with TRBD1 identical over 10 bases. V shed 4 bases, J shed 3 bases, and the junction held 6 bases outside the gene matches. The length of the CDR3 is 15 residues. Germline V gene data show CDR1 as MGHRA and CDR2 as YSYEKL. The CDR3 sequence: CASSLRTGGVYEQYF. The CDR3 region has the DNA TGCGCCAGCAGCCTCCGGACAGGGGGAGTCTACGAGCAGTACTTC.

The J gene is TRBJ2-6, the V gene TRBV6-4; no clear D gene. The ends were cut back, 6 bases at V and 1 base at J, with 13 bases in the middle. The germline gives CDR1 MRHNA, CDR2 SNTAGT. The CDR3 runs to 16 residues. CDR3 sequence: CASRPNPLSGANVLTF. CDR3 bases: TGTGCCAGCAGGCCAAACCCCTTATCTGGGGCCAACGTCCTGACTTTC.

This chain's CDR3 is CSAGRQITNYGYTF. The CDR3 DNA reads as TGCAGCGCGGGACGACAGATTACTAACTATGGCTACACCTTC. The chain links TRBV29-1 to TRBJ1-2; weak D call: TRBD1 (5 bases). V lost 7 bases and J 0 bases, leaving 15 bases between the germline ends. The germline CDR1 and CDR2 sequences are SQVTM and ANQGSEA. The CDR3 runs 14 residues.

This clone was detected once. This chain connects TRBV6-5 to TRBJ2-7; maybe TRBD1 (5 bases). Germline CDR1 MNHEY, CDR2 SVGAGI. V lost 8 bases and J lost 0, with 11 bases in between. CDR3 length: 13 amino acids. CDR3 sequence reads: CASEAGPSYEQYF. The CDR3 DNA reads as TGTGCCAGCGAGGCAGGGCCCTCCTACGAGCAGTACTTC.

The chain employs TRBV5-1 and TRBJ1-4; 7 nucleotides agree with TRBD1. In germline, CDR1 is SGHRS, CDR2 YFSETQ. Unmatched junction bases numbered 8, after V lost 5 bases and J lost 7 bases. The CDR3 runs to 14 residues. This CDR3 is CASRPDRDLEKLFF. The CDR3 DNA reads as TGCGCCAGCAGACCAGACAGGGACCTTGAAAAACTGTTTTTT.

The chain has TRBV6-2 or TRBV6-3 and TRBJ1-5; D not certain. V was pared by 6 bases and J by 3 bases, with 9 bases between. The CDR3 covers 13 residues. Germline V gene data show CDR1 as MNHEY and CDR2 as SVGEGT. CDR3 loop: CASSLFHNQPQHF. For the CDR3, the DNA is TGTGCCAGCAGCCTTTTCCACAATCAGCCCCAGCATTTT.

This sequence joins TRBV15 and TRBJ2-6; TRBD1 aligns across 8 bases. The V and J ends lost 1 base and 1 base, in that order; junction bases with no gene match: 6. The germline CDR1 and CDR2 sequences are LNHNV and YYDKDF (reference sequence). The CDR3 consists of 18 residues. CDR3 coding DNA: TGTGCCACCAGCAGAGGACAGGGGCGCCATTCTGGGGCCAACGTCCTGACTTTC. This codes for CATSRGQGRHSGANVLTF.

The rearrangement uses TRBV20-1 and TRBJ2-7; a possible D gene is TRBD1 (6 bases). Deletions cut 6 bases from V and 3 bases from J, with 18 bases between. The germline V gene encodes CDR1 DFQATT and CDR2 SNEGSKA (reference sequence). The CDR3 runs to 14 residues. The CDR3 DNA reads TGCAGTGCAAGTGGGGGCGCAGCAGACTACGAGCAGTACTTC. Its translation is CSASGGAADYEQYF.

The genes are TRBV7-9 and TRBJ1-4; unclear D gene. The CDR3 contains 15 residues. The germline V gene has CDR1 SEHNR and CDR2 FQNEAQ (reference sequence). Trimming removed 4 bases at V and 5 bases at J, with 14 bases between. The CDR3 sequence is CASSSGPPRNEKLFF. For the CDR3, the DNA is TGTGCCAGCAGCTCGGGCCCCCCTAGGAATGAAAAACTGTTTTTT.

The CDR3 loop is CASSLASRAETQYF. CDR3 nucleotide sequence: TGTGCCAGCAGCTTAGCCTCCAGGGCAGAGACCCAGTACTTC. The chain is built from TRBV7-9 and TRBJ2-5, with D tentatively TRBD1 (5 bases). Per the germline V gene, CDR1 is SEHNR and CDR2 is FQNEAQ (reference sequence). The CDR3 has 14 amino acids. Trimming removed 0 bases from V and 4 bases from J, with 9 bases in between.

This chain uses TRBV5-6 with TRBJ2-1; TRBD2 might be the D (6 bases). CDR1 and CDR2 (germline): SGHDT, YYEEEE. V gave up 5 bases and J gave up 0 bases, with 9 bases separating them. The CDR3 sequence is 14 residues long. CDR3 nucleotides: TGTGCCAGCAGTCTCGGGAGCTCCTACAATGAGCAGTTCTTC. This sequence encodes CASSLGSSYNEQFF.

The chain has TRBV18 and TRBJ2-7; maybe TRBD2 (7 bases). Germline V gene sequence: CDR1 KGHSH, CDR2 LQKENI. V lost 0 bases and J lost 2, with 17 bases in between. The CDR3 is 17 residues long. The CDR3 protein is CASSPPSKGGVAYEQYF. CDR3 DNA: TGTGCCAGCTCACCACCGTCAAAGGGGGGGGTTGCCTACGAGCAGTACTTC.

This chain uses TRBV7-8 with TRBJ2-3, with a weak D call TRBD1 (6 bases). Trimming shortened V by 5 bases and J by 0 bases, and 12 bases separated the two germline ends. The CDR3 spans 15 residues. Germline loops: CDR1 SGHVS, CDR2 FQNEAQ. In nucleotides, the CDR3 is TGTGCCAGCAGCACAGGGACAACTAGCACAGATACGCAGTATTTT. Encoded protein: CASSTGTTSTDTQYF.

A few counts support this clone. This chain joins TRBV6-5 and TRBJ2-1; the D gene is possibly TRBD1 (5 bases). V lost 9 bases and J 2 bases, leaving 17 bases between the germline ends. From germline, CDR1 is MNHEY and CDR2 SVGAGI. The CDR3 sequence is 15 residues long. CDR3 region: CASRSGQTAYNEQFF. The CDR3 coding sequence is TGTGCCAGTAGATCCGGACAAACCGCCTACAATGAGCAGTTCTTC.

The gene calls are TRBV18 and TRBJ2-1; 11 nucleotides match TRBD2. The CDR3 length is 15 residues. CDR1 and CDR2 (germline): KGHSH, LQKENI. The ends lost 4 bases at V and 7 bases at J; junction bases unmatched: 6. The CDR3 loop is CASSRGASGRNEQFF. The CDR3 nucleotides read TGTGCCAGCTCACGAGGCGCTAGCGGGAGGAATGAGCAGTTCTTC.

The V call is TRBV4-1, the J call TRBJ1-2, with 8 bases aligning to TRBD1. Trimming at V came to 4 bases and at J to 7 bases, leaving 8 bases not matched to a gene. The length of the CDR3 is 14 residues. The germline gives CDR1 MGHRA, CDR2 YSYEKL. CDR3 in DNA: TGCGCCAGCAGCCCAACCAGGGGGCTAAGTGGCTACACCTTC. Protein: CASSPTRGLSGYTF.

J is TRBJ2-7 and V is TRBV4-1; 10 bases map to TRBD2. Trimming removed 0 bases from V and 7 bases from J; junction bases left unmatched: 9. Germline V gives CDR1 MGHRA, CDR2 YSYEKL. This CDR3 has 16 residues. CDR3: CASSQDSAGGRREQYF. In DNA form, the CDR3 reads TGCGCCAGCAGCCAAGACTCAGCGGGGGGGCGGAGAGAGCAGTACTTC.

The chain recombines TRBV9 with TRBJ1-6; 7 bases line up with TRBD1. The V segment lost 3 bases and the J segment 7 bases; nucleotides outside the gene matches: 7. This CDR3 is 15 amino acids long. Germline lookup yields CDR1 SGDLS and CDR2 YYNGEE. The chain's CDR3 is CASSGTTGRNSPLHF. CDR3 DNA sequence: TGTGCCAGCAGCGGTACGACAGGGAGAAATTCACCCCTCCACTTT.

CDR3 DNA: TGTGCCAGCTCACGAGTGTCCCAGGGCACTGAAGCTTTCTTT. Its translation: CASSRVSQGTEAFF. The chain employs TRBV18 and TRBJ1-1; maybe TRBD1 (5 bases). In germline, CDR1 is KGHSH, CDR2 LQKENI. V lost 4 bases, J lost 4 bases, and 13 bases lay in between. The CDR3 has 14 residues.

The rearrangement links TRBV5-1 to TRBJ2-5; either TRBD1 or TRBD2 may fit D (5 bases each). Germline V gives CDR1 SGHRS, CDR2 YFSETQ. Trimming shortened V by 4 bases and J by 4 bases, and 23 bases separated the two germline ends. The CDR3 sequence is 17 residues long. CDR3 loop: CASSPILGGDSAETQYF. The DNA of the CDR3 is TGCGCCAGCAGCCCCATACTTGGGGGAGACTCCGCAGAGACCCAGTACTTC.

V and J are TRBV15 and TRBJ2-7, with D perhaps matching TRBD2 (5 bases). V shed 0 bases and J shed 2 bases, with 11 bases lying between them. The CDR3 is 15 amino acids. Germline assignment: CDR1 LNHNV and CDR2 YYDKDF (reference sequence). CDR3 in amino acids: CATSRDMSGAYEQYF. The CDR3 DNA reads TGTGCCACCAGCAGAGATATGTCCGGGGCCTACGAGCAGTACTTC.